This passage covers 8 T cell receptor beta chains from one sample sequenced in a study of T cell repertoires in aging, cancer and after chemotherapy. Rearranged V-D-J TRB sequences were amplified with a mixed TRB-A/B primer pool. TCRdb passed the multiplex PCR reads through MiXCR, listing each CDR3 protein once. The sample lists about 4,500 distinct CDR3 sequences, 26% occurring once. TCR beta rearrangements were amplified from peripheral blood genomic DNA. Sequenced sample: blood. These receptors came from a human donor with a blood cancer.

This rearrangement joins TRBV20-1 to TRBJ2-7; 9 bases match TRBD1. Germline CDR1 reads DFQATT; CDR2 reads SNEGSKA (reference sequence). The CDR3 contains 13 residues. Trimming cost V 5 bases and J 2 bases; bases outside gene matches: 4. CDR3 bases: TGCAGTGCTGGCTGGGACAGGGCCTACGAGCAGTACTTC. This gives the protein CSAGWDRAYEQYF.

This clonotype showed up just a few times. The rearrangement uses TRBV10-3 and TRBJ1-6, with TRBD1 as a possible D gene (5 bases). The CDR3 consists of 13 residues. V dropped 6 bases and J dropped 10 bases, with 13 bases sitting between them. Germline CDR1 ENHRY, CDR2 SYGVKD. The CDR3, as DNA: TGTGCCATCAGCTGGGACGAAAGATCACCCCTCCACTTT. Translating it yields CAISWDERSPLHF.

This clonotype is labeled as medium-sized. The rearrangement uses TRBV11-3 and TRBJ1-1; perhaps TRBD1 as D (6 bases). Germline CDR1 reads SGHNT; CDR2 reads YENEEA. Between the trimmed V and J ends, which lost 5 bases and 11 bases, there was a span of 21 bases. This CDR3 spans 14 amino acids. CDR3 sequence reads: CASSPTTTGRGAFF. CDR3 bases: TGTGCCAGCAGCCCGACGACGACCGGGAGGGGGGCTTTCTTT. Together with reference TRBV11-3 and TRBJ1-1, the CDR3 gives the full variable domain: EAGVVQSPRYKIIEKKQPVAFWCNPISGHNTLYWYLQNLGQGPELLIRYENEEAVDDSQLPKDRFSAERLKGVDSTLKIQPAELGDSAVYLCASSPTTTGRGAFFGQGTRLTVV.

This clonotype has only a few counts. The chain employs TRBV6-5 and TRBJ1-1; D is perhaps TRBD1 (5 bases). The length of the CDR3 is 14 residues. Trimming took off 10 bases at V and 4 bases at J, with 19 bases between the two ends. Germline values: CDR1 MNHEY, CDR2 SVGAGI. The CDR3 reads CATKVPRGGTEAFF. In nucleotides, the CDR3 is TGTGCCACCAAAGTCCCGCGGGGGGGCACTGAAGCTTTCTTT.

By share, this clonotype ranks as medium-sized. The V call is TRBV6-5, the J call TRBJ2-5; 9 nucleotides line up with TRBD1. The CDR3 loop spans 14 amino acids. The ends lost 7 bases at V and 4 bases at J; junction bases unmatched: 7. The germline V gene encodes CDR1 MNHEY and CDR2 SVGAGI. The CDR3 reads CASTGTGRRETQYF. The CDR3, as DNA: TGTGCCAGCACCGGGACAGGGCGTCGAGAGACCCAGTACTTC.

With regard to this clonotype: The junction and the germline gene differ at one end; a read error may be behind it. The chain carries TRBV18 and TRBJ1-3, with D perhaps matching TRBD1 (5 bases). Looked up from germline, CDR1 is KGHSH and CDR2 is LQKENI. The CDR3 spans 13 residues. The CDR3 DNA follows: TGTGCCAACTCACAGGTTGGTGGAAACACCATATATTTT. Amino acids: CANSQVGGNTIYF. The variable domain in full, with the rest retrieved from reference TRBV18 and TRBJ1-3, is NAGVMQNPRHLVRRRGQEARLRCSPMKGHSHVYWYRQLPEEGLKFMVYLQKENIIDESGMPKERFSAEFPKEGPSILRIQQVVRGDSAAYFCANSQVGGNTIYFGEGSWLTVV.

The chain carries TRBV19 and TRBJ1-2; TRBD1 aligns across 8 bases. J gave up 5 bases and V 6 bases, and 11 bases lay outside the gene matches. Germline CDR1 LNHDA, CDR2 SQIVND (reference sequence). This CDR3 has 15 amino acids. CDR3 bases: TGTGCCAGTAGACCCTCCCTGACAGGGGTGTATGGCTACACCTTC. This sequence encodes CASRPSLTGVYGYTF.

In its sample, this clonotype was seen a few times. The V call is TRBV18, the J call TRBJ2-5; TRBD1 matches at 8 bases. V lost 3 bases and J lost 2; bases outside the gene matches: 2. From germline, CDR1 is KGHSH and CDR2 LQKENI. This CDR3 has 14 amino acids. CDR3 nucleotides: TGTGCCAGCTCACCTGGACAGGGACAAGAGACCCAGTACTTC. Protein: CASSPGQGQETQYF.